This T cell receptor (beta chain) appears in the sequencing data of a study of T cell responses to AZD1222 COVID-19 vaccine. This CDR3 comprises 14 residues. Germline assignment: CDR1 SGHTA and CDR2 FQGNSA. V was trimmed by 5 bases and J by 7 bases, leaving 14 bases between them. TCRdb's table, derived via immunoSEQ multiplex PCR, lists solely in-frame clones and lacks some. The top ten hold approximately 1.4% of the sample, which has fewer than 250,000 clones, over 80% seen once. Study-level findings and limits: Once two AZD1222 doses were given, Spike-specific TCR breadth and depth went up. Clonal diversity may have been underestimated in mostly white British donors.

On this clone itself: The antigen is unknown.

V gene TRBV7-2 combines with J gene TRBJ1-4, with a tentative D call TRBD1 (5 bases). The sequencing here drew on peripheral blood, taken on day 0 of AZD1222 vaccination. The receptor was derived from an adult in good health. The DNA of the CDR3 is TGTGCCAGCAGCCAGGGCCGAACCACTGAAAAACTGTTTTTT. This codes for CASSQGRTTEKLFF. Supplemented by reference TRBV7-2 and TRBJ1-4, the full variable domain reads GAGVSQSPSNKVTEKGKDVELRCDPISGHTALYWYRQSLGQGLEFLIYFQGNSAPDKSGLPSDRFSAERTGGSVSTLTIQRTQQEDSAVYLCASSQGRTTEKLFFGSGTQLSVL.